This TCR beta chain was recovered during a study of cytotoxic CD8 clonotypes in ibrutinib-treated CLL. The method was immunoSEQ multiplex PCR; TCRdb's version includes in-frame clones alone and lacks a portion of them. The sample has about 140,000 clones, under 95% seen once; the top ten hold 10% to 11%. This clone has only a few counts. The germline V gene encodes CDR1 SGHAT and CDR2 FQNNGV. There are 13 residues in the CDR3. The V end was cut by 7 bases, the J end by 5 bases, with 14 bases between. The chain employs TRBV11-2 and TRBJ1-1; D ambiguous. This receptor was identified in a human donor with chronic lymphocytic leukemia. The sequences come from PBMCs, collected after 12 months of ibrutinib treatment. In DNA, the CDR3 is TGTGCCAGCACCGAGCGGCCCGGTACTGAAGCTTTCTTT. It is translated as CASTERPGTEAFF. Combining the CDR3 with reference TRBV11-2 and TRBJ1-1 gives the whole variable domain EAGVAQSPRYKIIEKRQSVAFWCNPISGHATLYWYQQILGQGPKLLIQFQNNGVVDDSQLPKDRFSAERLKGVDSTLKIQPAKLEDSAVYLCASTERPGTEAFFGQGTRLTVV.